These 9 T cell receptor beta chains were sequenced from one sample in a study of shared clonotypes between healthy human individuals. Clones were sequenced by immunoSEQ multiplex PCR, and TCRdb holds only the in-frame ones, with some missing. The sample holds around 500,000 clones, 70% to 85% seen once. The source material was PBMCs. These receptors originate from a woman aged 40 to 50 in good health. Some clones in this sample may be carry-over from other donors' samples.

Concerning this clone itself: An end of the junction does not agree with germline; a read error may underlie this. The sample carries other DNA sequences with the same CDR3. The J gene is TRBJ1-2, the V gene TRBV6-1; D may be TRBD1 (5 bases). The germline CDR1 and CDR2 sequences are MNHNS and SASEGT. The CDR3 is 14 residues long. CDR3 DNA sequence: TGTGCCAGTAGTGGGGGGGTTCTAAACTATGGCTACACCTTC. It specifies CASSGGVLNYGYTF.

This chain uses TRBV7-9 with TRBJ2-7, with 9 bases fitting TRBD2. This CDR3 spans 17 amino acids. V was clipped by 5 bases and J by 0 bases; unmatched bases: 11. The germline V gene encodes CDR1 SEHNR and CDR2 FQNEAQ (reference sequence). The chain's CDR3 is CASSPWREGLGSYEQYF. As DNA, the CDR3 is TGTGCCAGCAGCCCATGGCGGGAGGGGTTAGGCTCCTACGAGCAGTACTTC. Full variable domain (rest looked up from reference TRBV7-9 and TRBJ2-7): DTGVSQNPRHKITKRGQNVTFRCDPISEHNRLYWYRQTLGQGPEFLTYFQNEAQLEKSRLLSDRFSAERPKGSFSTLEIQRTEQGDSAMYLCASSPWREGLGSYEQYFGPGTRLTVT.

Details on this clone: The same CDR3 also results from other DNA sequences found in this sample. The chain has TRBV6-1 and TRBJ1-1; tentatively, D is TRBD1 (5 bases). The CDR3 length is 13 residues. Trimming shortened V by 6 bases and J by 1 base, and 9 bases separated the two germline ends. In germline, CDR1 is MNHNS, CDR2 SASEGT. The CDR3 here is CASREGSNTEAFF. CDR3 bases: TGTGCCAGCAGAGAGGGGTCGAACACTGAAGCTTTCTTT.

This clone has only a few counts. The genes are TRBV28 and TRBJ2-5, with 8 bases matching TRBD1. The CDR3 consists of 16 residues. V lost 4 bases to trimming and J lost 3 bases; unmatched junction nucleotides: 10. CDR1 is MDHEN and CDR2 is SYDVKM in the germline V gene. The CDR3 nucleotides read TGTGCCAGCAGTTCTATGGCCAGGGGACAGGAAGAGACCCAGTACTTC. Protein product: CASSSMARGQEETQYF.

The chain links TRBV9 to TRBJ2-7; D assignment may be TRBD1 or TRBD2 (6 bases each). Per the germline V gene, CDR1 is SGDLS and CDR2 is YYNGEE. The CDR3 covers 14 residues. V lost 4 bases to trimming and J lost 5 bases, with 16 bases between them. The CDR3 DNA reads as TGTGCCAGCAGCCCCGGTGGGGGCGGGAACGAGCAGTACTTC. It yields the protein CASSPGGGGNEQYF.

This chain connects TRBV7-7 to TRBJ2-3, with TRBD2 matching 7 bases. The ends lost 6 bases at V and 0 bases at J; junction bases unmatched: 9. The CDR3 loop spans 16 amino acids. Germline V gives CDR1 SSHAT, CDR2 FNYEAQ (reference sequence). In DNA, the CDR3 is TGTGCCAGCAGACCCCCCCTAGCGGCTAGCACAGATACGCAGTATTTT. As protein: CASRPPLAASTDTQYF.

The V call is TRBV30, the J call TRBJ1-2; D unresolved. The germline V and J ends were trimmed by 0 bases and 3 bases, with 8 bases remaining between them. This CDR3 has 13 amino acids. The germline gives CDR1 GTSNPN, CDR2 SVGIG (reference sequence). DNA of the CDR3: TGTGCCTGGAGTGTGGCAGCTGACTATGGCTACACCTTC. Its translation: CAWSVAADYGYTF.

The rearrangement joins TRBV7-9 to TRBJ2-1; 10 bases agree with TRBD1. The V gene's germline CDR1 is SEHNR and CDR2 FQNEAQ (reference sequence). After removal of 5 bases from V and 1 base from J, the junction contained 5 bases not matched to a gene. CDR3 length equals 16 residues. This CDR3 is CASSQRTGGSYNEQFF. CDR3 DNA: TGTGCCAGCAGCCAAAGGACAGGGGGTTCCTACAATGAGCAGTTCTTC. The variable domain in full, completed from reference TRBV7-9 and TRBJ2-1, reads DTGVSQNPRHKITKRGQNVTFRCDPISEHNRLYWYRQTLGQGPEFLTYFQNEAQLEKSRLLSDRFSAERPKGSFSTLEIQRTEQGDSAMYLCASSQRTGGSYNEQFFGPGTRLTVL.

The chain is built from TRBV7-2 and TRBJ2-3; 8 bases align to TRBD2. CDR1 is SGHTA, CDR2 FQGNSA, per germline. With 3 bases clipped from V and 2 bases from J, the junction kept 4 bases outside the gene matches. The CDR3 is 15 amino acids. The CDR3 nucleotides read TGTGCCAGCAGCTTGCTAGCGGGCTACACAGATACGCAGTATTTT. It is translated as CASSLLAGYTDTQYF.